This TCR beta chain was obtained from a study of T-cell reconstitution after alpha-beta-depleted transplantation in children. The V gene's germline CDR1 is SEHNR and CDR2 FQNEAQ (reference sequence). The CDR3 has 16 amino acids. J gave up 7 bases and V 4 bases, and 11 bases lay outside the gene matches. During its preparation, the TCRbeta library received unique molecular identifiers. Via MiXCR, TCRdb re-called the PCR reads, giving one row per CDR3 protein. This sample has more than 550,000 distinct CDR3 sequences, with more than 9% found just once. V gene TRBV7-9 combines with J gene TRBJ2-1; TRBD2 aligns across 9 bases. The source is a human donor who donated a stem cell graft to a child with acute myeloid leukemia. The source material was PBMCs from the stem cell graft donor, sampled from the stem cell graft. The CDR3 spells CASSSISGSQGNEQFF. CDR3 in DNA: TGTGCCAGCAGCTCCATTAGCGGGAGTCAAGGGAATGAGCAGTTCTTC. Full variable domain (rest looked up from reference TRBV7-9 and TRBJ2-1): DTGVSQNPRHKITKRGQNVTFRCDPISEHNRLYWYRQTLGQGPEFLTYFQNEAQLEKSRLLSDRFSAERPKGSFSTLEIQRTEQGDSAMYLCASSSISGSQGNEQFFGPGTRLTVL.